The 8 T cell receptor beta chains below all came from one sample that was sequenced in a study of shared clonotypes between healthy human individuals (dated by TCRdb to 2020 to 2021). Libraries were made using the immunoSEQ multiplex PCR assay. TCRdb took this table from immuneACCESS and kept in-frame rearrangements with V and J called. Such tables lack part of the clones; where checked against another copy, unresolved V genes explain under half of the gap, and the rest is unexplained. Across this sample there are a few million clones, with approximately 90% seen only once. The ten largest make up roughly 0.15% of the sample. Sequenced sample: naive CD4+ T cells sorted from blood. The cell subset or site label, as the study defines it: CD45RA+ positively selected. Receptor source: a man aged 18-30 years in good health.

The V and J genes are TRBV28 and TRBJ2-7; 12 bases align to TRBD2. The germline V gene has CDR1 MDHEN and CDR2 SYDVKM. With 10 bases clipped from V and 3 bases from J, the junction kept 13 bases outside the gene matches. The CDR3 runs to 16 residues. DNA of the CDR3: TGTGCCATACAAGCTCGGGGGACTAGCGGGTTCTACGAGCAGTACTTC. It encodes CAIQARGTSGFYEQYF.

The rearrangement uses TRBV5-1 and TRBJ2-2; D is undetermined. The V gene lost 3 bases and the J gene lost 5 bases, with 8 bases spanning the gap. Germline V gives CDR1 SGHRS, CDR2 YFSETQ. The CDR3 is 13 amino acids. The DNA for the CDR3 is TGCGCCAGCAGCTCCGAAGGGACCGGGGAGCTGTTTTTT. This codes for CASSSEGTGELFF.

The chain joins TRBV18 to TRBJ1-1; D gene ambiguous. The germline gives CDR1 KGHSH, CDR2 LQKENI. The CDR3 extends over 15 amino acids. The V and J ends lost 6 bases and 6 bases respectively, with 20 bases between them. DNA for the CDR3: TGTGCCAGCTCGGGAGGAGTCGGAGCAGAGGCTGAAGCTTTCTTT. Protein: CASSGGVGAEAEAFF.

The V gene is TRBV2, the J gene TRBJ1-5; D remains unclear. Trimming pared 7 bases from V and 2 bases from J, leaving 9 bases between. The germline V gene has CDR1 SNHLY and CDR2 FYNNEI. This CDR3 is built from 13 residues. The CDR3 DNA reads TGTGCCAGCACGAAAGAGGGCAATCAGCCCCAGCATTTT. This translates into CASTKEGNQPQHF.

The CDR3 here is CASSLVTGSNSPLHF. The DNA for the CDR3 is TGCGCCAGCAGCTTGGTTACAGGGAGTAATTCACCCCTCCACTTT. The gene calls are TRBV5-1 and TRBJ1-6, with D possibly TRBD1 on 6 matching bases. Germline lookup yields CDR1 SGHRS and CDR2 YFSETQ. V lost 0 bases, J lost 6 bases, and 10 bases lay in between. This CDR3 is built from 15 residues.

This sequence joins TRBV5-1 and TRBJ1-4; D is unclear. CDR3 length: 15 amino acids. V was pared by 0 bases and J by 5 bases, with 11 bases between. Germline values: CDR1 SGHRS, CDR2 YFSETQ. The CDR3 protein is CASSLATSQNEKLFF. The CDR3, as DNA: TGCGCCAGCAGCTTGGCCACCTCCCAGAATGAAAAACTGTTTTTT.

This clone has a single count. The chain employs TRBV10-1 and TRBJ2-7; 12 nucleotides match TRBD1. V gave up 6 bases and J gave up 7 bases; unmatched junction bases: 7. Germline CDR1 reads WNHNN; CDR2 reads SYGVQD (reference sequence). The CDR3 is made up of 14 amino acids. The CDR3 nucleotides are TGCGCCAGCAGATCCGGGACAGGGGGCGGAGAGCAGTACTTC. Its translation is CASRSGTGGGEQYF.

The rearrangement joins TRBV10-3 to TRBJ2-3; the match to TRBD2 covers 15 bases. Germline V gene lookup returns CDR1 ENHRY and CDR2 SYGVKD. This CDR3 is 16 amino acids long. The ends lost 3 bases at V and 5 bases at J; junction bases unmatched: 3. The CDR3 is CAISDGLAGGQDTQYF. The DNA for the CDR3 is TGTGCCATCAGTGATGGACTAGCGGGGGGGCAAGATACGCAGTATTTT.